This T cell receptor beta chain was recovered during a study of blood T cells in healthy people across ages. The use of a sample-barcoded 5' primer and a J-beta primer mix characterized a second PCR of roughly 6 to 11 cycles. TCRdb re-derived calls from the 5' RACE reads in MiXCR, one entry per CDR3 protein. Of 1.5 million to 2 million distinct CDR3 sequences listed, about 28% are singletons. V gave up 6 bases and J gave up 4 bases; unmatched junction bases: 20. From germline, CDR1 is DFQATT and CDR2 SNEGSKA (reference sequence). CDR3 length: 17 amino acids. This sequence joins TRBV20-1 and TRBJ2-7; 8 bases agree with TRBD2. The TCR sequence derives from a woman in her 30s in good health. The material sequenced was blood. CDR3 amino acids: CSASPSRAGGRSYEQYF. In nucleotides, the CDR3 is TGCAGTGCCAGCCCCTCCAGGGCGGGGGGCCGAAGTTACGAGCAGTACTTC.